This T cell receptor (beta chain) appears in the sequencing data of a study of blood T cells in healthy people across ages (dated by TCRdb to the mid-2010s). Regarding the study in general: In model experiments, template switching captured roughly one uniquely barcoded TCR beta cDNA molecule for every two T cells. Using deep sequencing normalized with unique cDNA molecular identifiers, the study measured how TCR beta repertoire diversity changes with age. The donors were divided into four age groups: young (average around 16 years), middle-aged (approximately 39), aged (roughly 66) and long-lived (more than 75). For two donors (one aged 18 to 29 and one aged 80 or older), the study analyzed two additional independent replicas of 1 million unique cDNA reads from the same blood draw.

The CDR3 sequence holds 14 residues, the cysteine and phenylalanine included. Of the read, only the CDR3 DNA is kept; its 42 bases are in frame from base 1. CDR1 and CDR2 (LNHDA, SQIVND) derive from the germline V gene (reference sequence). Systemically healthy Caucasian individuals from Russia, around 38 in total and aged about 6 to 95 years, were included as donors. Each donor gave approximately 10 milliliters of peripheral blood, collected into EDTA-treated Vacutainer tubes. PBMCs were isolated by Ficoll-Paque density-gradient centrifugation, with at least 7 million obtained per sample. Total RNA, at least 5.5 micrograms per sample, was extracted from PBMCs with Trizol reagent. The percentages of naive CD45RAhigh/CD27high T cells were determined by flow cytometry on a PBMC aliquot from every donor. This clonotype was picked up a small number of times. Its antigen is not yet known. Base qualities were left out, and no much larger clone turns up one base away.

What the study reported, not specific to this receptor: Estimates of total diversity from one million sequenced T cells were regarded as lower bounds and underestimates. Observed TCR beta diversity per million T cells fell roughly linearly with age, and a significant reduction was already apparent by age around 44. Conclusive comparison of naive and antigen-experienced compartments was prevented by the profiling of bulk unsorted PBMCs. A strong correlation was found between observed TCR beta diversity and the percentage of naive T cells measured by flow cytometry. Donor CMV infection status was unknown, potentially confounding age-related changes in expanded clonotypes. The long-lived group showed more naive CD4+ T cells, fewer expanded clones and increased TCR diversity than the aged group, suggesting age selection.

Library preparation employed 5' RACE. Sequencing relied on an Illumina HiSeq 2500. The second PCR ran for about 6 to 11 cycles and used a J-beta primer mix along with a sample-barcoded 5' primer. Each TCR beta cDNA molecule received a unique molecular identifier from a template-switch 5' adaptor carrying 12 random nucleotides. Each sample yielded at least 3 million CDR3-containing paired-end reads. First-strand cDNA synthesis was performed from all RNA using the Mint cDNA synthesis kit, with priming by a TRBC-specific oligonucleotide. All cDNA was treated with uracil-DNA glycosylase and then went through a first 18-cycle PCR with the universal primers M1SS and BC2_uni_R. The source study handled its data this way. For normalization, 1 million high-quality reads, each with a distinct molecular identifier, were randomly selected from each sample. Instead of being binned into consensus sequences, reads with shared molecular identifiers were discarded. MiTCR, run with a Q25 quality threshold and the strictest error-elimination algorithm, handled CDR3 identification, clonotype clustering and error correction. A nonparametric unseen species model with Euler transformation was used to estimate a lower bound on total TCR beta diversity. TCRdb trimmed the raw reads at Q25, called clones with MiXCR and kept productive beta chains. Every distinct CDR3 protein forms one entry, paired with its most common genes and DNA. The V and J calls here are based on TCRdb, not the publication. The sample table holds about 800,000 distinct CDR3 sequences, of which around a quarter were seen once. The ten largest account for 3% to 4.5% of the sample.

These records were also assigned to another study, of T cells of mothers and their children. In that second paper, the authors write: Nine systemically healthy Caucasian individuals, comprising three mothers and their six children, were included as donors. cDNA synthesis used all of the extracted RNA, with 1.5 ug of RNA in each 15 ul reaction. Sample barcodes and 2-4 random nucleotides were added via the M1S primer in the second PCR. Over 8 million TCR beta CDR3 reads came from each mother, compared with a few million reads from each child. TCR recombination output is similarly shaped by thymic selection in related and unrelated pairs, with a minor effect exerted by inherited differences. Related mother-child pairs always showed normalized repertoire overlap that was slightly higher than in unrelated mother-child pairs, though the difference was never significant. No persistent microchimeric T cell clones were detected, at a sensitivity of 90 to 100 clones per million clonotypes. In the study, deep NGS was used to compare the TCR beta repertoires of mothers and children, and features distinguishing related mother-child pairs from unrelated individuals were sought. Mothers averaged about 37 +/- 4 years of age and children averaged around 10 +/- 4 years. Libraries were sequenced on Illumina HiSeq 2000 with 100+100 nt paired-end reads after adapter ligation with NEBNext reagents. To prevent cross-contamination, the mother and child libraries were prepared a month apart and were sequenced in separate runs. For each donor, somewhere between roughly 450,000 and 2,000,000 distinct TCR beta clonotypes were identified. Naive TCR beta clonotypes were estimated from low-frequency clonotypes matched to each donor's FACS-determined naive share, without sorting.

The sample taken for sequencing was blood. This clonotype originated in a boy aged 10-17 years in good health. This chain is built from TRBV19 and TRBJ2-5; TRBD1 is perhaps the D gene, given 6 matching bases. The better agreement between TRBJ2-7 and the DNA end casts doubt on the J call. The CDR3 region: CASSIVAGDYEQYF. The sequence in DNA is TGTGCCAGTAGTATAGTAGCAGGGGACTACGAGCAGTACTTC.